This passage covers 3 T cell receptor beta chains from one sample sequenced in a study of shared clonotypes between healthy human individuals. Sequenced by immunoSEQ multiplex PCR; TCRdb stores in-frame clones only, minus some. The profile covers around 2,000,000 clones, with over 85% appearing a single time and 0.13% taken by the ten largest. What was sequenced was naive CD4+ T cells sorted from blood. Described subset: CD45RA+ positively selected. The receptors originated from a man between 18 and 35 years old in good health.

V and J are TRBV11-2 and TRBJ1-6; no reliable D call. V was shortened by 1 base and J by 7 bases, with 11 bases between the two germline ends. CDR1 is SGHAT, CDR2 FQNNGV, per germline. The length of the CDR3 is 15 residues. The CDR3, as DNA: TGTGCCAGCAGCTTAGCCGAGACTCCGAATTCACCCCTCCACTTT. Protein: CASSLAETPNSPLHF.

J is TRBJ2-3 and V is TRBV2; 8 bases are a match to TRBD2. With V trimmed by 3 bases and J by 11 bases, 10 bases remained unmatched. The CDR3 length is 14 residues. The germline CDR1 and CDR2 sequences are SNHLY and FYNNEI. The CDR3 sequence: CASSDTSGAQGQYF. CDR3 nucleotide sequence: TGTGCCAGCAGTGACACTAGCGGTGCACAAGGGCAGTATTTT.

The rearrangement uses TRBV27 and TRBJ1-5; 8 nucleotides match TRBD1. This CDR3 contains 16 residues. Germline V gene sequence: CDR1 MNHEY, CDR2 SMNVEV (reference sequence). The V gene end was trimmed by 6 bases and the J gene end by 3 bases; junction bases not matched to a gene: 10. Written as DNA, the CDR3 is TGTGCCAGCAGGGGGACAGGTGGGTTAGCCAATCAGCCCCAGCATTTT. It specifies CASRGTGGLANQPQHF.